This TCR beta chain originates from a study of T cell changes during pregnancy in multiple sclerosis. The method was immunoSEQ multiplex PCR; TCRdb's version includes in-frame clones alone and lacks a portion of them. Of roughly 49,000 clones listed, 85% to 95% are singletons. The input for sequencing was CD8+ T cells from peripheral blood mononuclear cells, taken after pregnancy. The TCR originated in a female donor with multiple sclerosis, enrolled in a pregnancy study.

As DNA, the CDR3 is TGTGCCAGCAGCTTACTAGCAGCACCGATGAGCACAGATACGCAGTATTTT. Translated, it gives CASSLLAAPMSTDTQYF. The chain employs TRBV5-4 and TRBJ2-3; TRBD2 might be the D (6 bases). Trimming removed 2 bases at V and 0 bases at J, with 16 bases between. Germline CDR1 reads SGHNT; CDR2 reads YYREEE (reference sequence). The CDR3 consists of 17 residues.